A selection of T cell receptor beta chains follows, all from one sample in a study of T cells in localized non-small cell lung cancer. Produced via immunoSEQ multiplex PCR; TCRdb's table is partial and in-frame only. The sample carries about 40,000 clones, 80% to 85% recorded once. The source material was peripheral blood mononuclear cells, sampled before any cancer treatment. The receptors derive from a male donor older than 55 with stage II lung adenocarcinoma. Each CDR3 is given with its conserved first and last residue. Each record gives: clone size, V gene, D gene, J gene, CDR3 protein, CDR3 DNA. The D gene is left open where the match is weak. Only some rows state a clone size, as once, few, many or a class for expanded clones.

clone_size: -
v_call: TRBV4-1
d_call: -
j_call: TRBJ2-7
cdr3_aa: CASRRDLDYEQYF
cdr3_nt: TGCGCCAGCCGCCGGGATTTGGATTACGAGCAGTACTTC

clone_size: -
v_call: TRBV29-1
d_call: -
j_call: TRBJ2-2
cdr3_aa: CSAEGDNTGELFF
cdr3_nt: TGCAGCGCCGAGGGAGATAACACCGGGGAGCTGTTTTTT

clone_size: -
v_call: TRBV7-2
d_call: TRBD2
j_call: TRBJ2-7
cdr3_aa: CASSSSGRYEQYF
cdr3_nt: TGTGCCAGCAGCTCTAGCGGTCGTTACGAGCAGTACTTC

clone_size: -
v_call: TRBV2
d_call: -
j_call: TRBJ1-5
cdr3_aa: CASSLYTVTSNQPQHF
cdr3_nt: TGTGCCAGCAGTCTGTACACAGTGACTAGCAATCAGCCCCAGCATTTT

clone_size: -
v_call: TRBV6-4
d_call: TRBD1
j_call: TRBJ1-2
cdr3_aa: CASTPDRANYGYTF
cdr3_nt: TGTGCCAGCACCCCTGACAGGGCTAACTATGGCTACACCTTC

clone_size: few
v_call: TRBV18
d_call: -
j_call: TRBJ1-2
cdr3_aa: CASSPSPYGYTF
cdr3_nt: TGTGCCAGCTCACCCAGTCCATATGGCTACACCTTC

clone_size: -
v_call: TRBV12-1
d_call: -
j_call: TRBJ1-6
cdr3_aa: CAEWGGSGSYNSPLHF
cdr3_nt: TGTGCCGAATGGGGAGGGTCCGGCTCCTATAATTCACCCCTCCACTTT

clone_size: -
v_call: TRBV6-1
d_call: -
j_call: TRBJ1-1
cdr3_aa: CASIRTLNTEAFF
cdr3_nt: TGTGCCAGCATCCGGACACTCAACACTGAAGCTTTCTTT

clone_size: -
v_call: TRBV18
d_call: TRBD1
j_call: TRBJ2-7
cdr3_aa: CASSPGQVYEQYF
cdr3_nt: TGTGCCAGCTCACCGGGACAGGTCTACGAGCAGTACTTC

clone_size: -
v_call: TRBV7-2
d_call: -
j_call: TRBJ1-1
cdr3_aa: CASSLGVMNTEAFF
cdr3_nt: TGTGCCAGCAGCTTAGGAGTCATGAACACTGAAGCTTTCTTT

clone_size: -
v_call: TRBV5-1
d_call: TRBD2
j_call: TRBJ2-7
cdr3_aa: CASSPGTSGRYEQYF
cdr3_nt: TGCGCCAGCAGCCCTGGGACTAGCGGGAGGTACGAGCAGTACTTC

clone_size: -
v_call: TRBV7-6
d_call: -
j_call: TRBJ2-7
cdr3_aa: CASSSQGRTLEQYF
cdr3_nt: TGTGCCAGCAGCTCTCAGGGAAGGACCCTCGAGCAGTACTTC

clone_size: -
v_call: TRBV30
d_call: -
j_call: TRBJ1-5
cdr3_aa: CAWSPAAVNQPQHF
cdr3_nt: TGTGCCTGGAGTCCGGCGGCAGTCAATCAGCCCCAGCATTTT

clone_size: -
v_call: TRBV5-8
d_call: -
j_call: TRBJ1-5
cdr3_aa: CASSPLGGGNQPQHF
cdr3_nt: TGTGCCAGCAGCCCCCTCGGAGGGGGCAATCAGCCCCAGCATTTT

clone_size: -
v_call: TRBV18
d_call: -
j_call: TRBJ1-1
cdr3_aa: CASSPGGQSNTEAFF
cdr3_nt: TGTGCCAGCTCACCAGGCGGGCAGTCTAACACTGAAGCTTTCTTT

clone_size: once
v_call: TRBV7-2
d_call: -
j_call: TRBJ2-3
cdr3_aa: CASSLGLGTDTQYF
cdr3_nt: TGTGCCAGCAGCTTGGGACTGGGCACAGATACGCAGTATTTT

clone_size: once
v_call: TRBV5-1
d_call: -
j_call: TRBJ2-7
cdr3_aa: CASSLAYREGSEQYF
cdr3_nt: TGCGCCAGCAGCTTGGCCTACAGGGAAGGTAGCGAGCAGTACTTC

clone_size: -
v_call: TRBV14
d_call: TRBD2
j_call: TRBJ2-1
cdr3_aa: CASSQELAGRRNEQFF
cdr3_nt: TGTGCCAGCAGCCAAGAGCTAGCGGGAAGGAGGAATGAGCAGTTCTTC

clone_size: -
v_call: TRBV5-1
d_call: -
j_call: TRBJ2-5
cdr3_aa: CASSPNDQQETQYF
cdr3_nt: TGCGCCAGCAGCCCAAATGACCAACAAGAGACCCAGTACTTC

clone_size: few
v_call: TRBV2
d_call: TRBD2
j_call: TRBJ2-1
cdr3_aa: CASSGRVGNEQFF
cdr3_nt: TGTGCCAGCAGCGGGAGGGTCGGCAATGAGCAGTTCTTC

clone_size: -
v_call: TRBV25-1
d_call: -
j_call: TRBJ2-1
cdr3_aa: CASSRERGEQFF
cdr3_nt: TGTGCCAGCAGCCGCGAGAGAGGTGAGCAGTTCTTC

clone_size: few
v_call: TRBV30
d_call: TRBD1
j_call: TRBJ1-5
cdr3_aa: CAWSVGQGVFAQHF
cdr3_nt: TGTGCCTGGAGTGTAGGGCAGGGGGTTTTCGCCCAGCATTTT

clone_size: -
v_call: TRBV9
d_call: -
j_call: TRBJ1-5
cdr3_aa: CASSVGDTGNQPQHF
cdr3_nt: TGTGCCAGCAGCGTTGGGGATACAGGCAATCAGCCCCAGCATTTT

clone_size: -
v_call: TRBV11-2
d_call: -
j_call: TRBJ2-2
cdr3_aa: CASSRRGNTGELFF
cdr3_nt: TGTGCCAGCAGCCGGAGGGGGAACACCGGGGAGCTGTTTTTT

clone_size: -
v_call: TRBV28
d_call: -
j_call: TRBJ1-5
cdr3_aa: CASSLSSYQPQHF
cdr3_nt: TGTGCCAGCAGCCTAAGCTCTTATCAGCCCCAGCATTTT